This entry is about one TCR beta chain. Per the authors' pipeline: Reference gene primer amplification in the assay estimated nucleated cell counts. TCRdb keeps only in-frame clones here, not all; method: immunoSEQ multiplex PCR. D and trimming come from the DNA, and the V and J calls and clone size come from that table. Of over 45,000 clones detected, approximately 83% appear once; the ten largest clones hold about 60%. This record belongs to a study of blood T cell repertoires in COVID-19. Across the whole study: Acute-phase and convalescent COVID-19 samples originated in the United States, Italy and Spain. Sources were T cells, B-cell-depleted T cells, or PBMCs; the material itself was cDNA or gDNA.

The germline V gene has CDR1 MNHEY and CDR2 SMNVEV (reference sequence). This CDR3 is built from 16 residues. Trimming cost V 5 bases and J 5 bases; bases outside gene matches: 9. The TCR comes from a man between 65 and 85 years old with acute or convalescent COVID-19. Sequenced material: peripheral blood. This rearrangement joins TRBV27 to TRBJ2-3; 11 bases match TRBD2. The CDR3 region has the DNA TGTGCCAGCAGTAACTTAGCGGGAGGGCCGGGAGATACGCAGTATTTT. Translated, it gives CASSNLAGGPGDTQYF.